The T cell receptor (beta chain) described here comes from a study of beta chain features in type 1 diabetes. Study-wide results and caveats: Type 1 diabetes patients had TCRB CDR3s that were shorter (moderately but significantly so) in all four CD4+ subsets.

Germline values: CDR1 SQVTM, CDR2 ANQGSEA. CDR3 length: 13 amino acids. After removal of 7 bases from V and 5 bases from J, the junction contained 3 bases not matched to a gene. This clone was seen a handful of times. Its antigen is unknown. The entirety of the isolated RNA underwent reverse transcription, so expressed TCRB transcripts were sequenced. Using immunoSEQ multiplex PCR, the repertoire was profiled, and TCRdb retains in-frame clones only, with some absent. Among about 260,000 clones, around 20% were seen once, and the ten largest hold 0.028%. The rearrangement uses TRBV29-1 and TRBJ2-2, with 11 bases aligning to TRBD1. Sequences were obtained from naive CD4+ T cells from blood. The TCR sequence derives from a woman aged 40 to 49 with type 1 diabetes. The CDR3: CSADRGHTGELFF. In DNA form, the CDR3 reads TGCAGCGCGGACAGGGGGCATACCGGGGAGCTGTTTTTT.